One TCR beta chain is described in this entry. Its antigen specificity is not known. No base-level quality is on record; no much larger clone is a single base apart. TCRbeta CDR3 regions were immunosequenced from genomic DNA with the immunoSEQ Assay. Prior to high-throughput sequencing, genomic DNA was amplified by bias-controlled multiplex PCR. The original pipeline was this. To quantify the absolute abundance of each unique TCRbeta CDR3 region, the sequences were collapsed and filtered. Clonality, defined as 1 minus Pielou's evenness, was calculated using only productive rearrangements. A previously published method was used to identify clones with significantly greater frequencies in on-treatment samples than in baseline samples. The immuneACCESS repertoire file appears here via TCRdb, limited to in-frame rearrangements. These files lack a portion of the clones; in checked studies, under half of the deficit traces to unresolved V genes, and the cause of the others is not known. V and J calls and clone size are those listed in that table; D and trimming were worked out from the DNA. The sample yields thousands of clones; about three fifths were counted once. Roughly 18% of the sample is in the top ten clones.

This sample stems from a study of sequential checkpoint blockade in melanoma (dated by TCRdb to about 2019). Looking at the study overall: Using 1:1 randomization, the trial assigned patients either to first-line nivolumab followed by ipilimumab (arm A) or to ipilimumab followed by nivolumab (arm B). Maintenance nivolumab was given following each of the two trial sequences.

The sample's treatment or condition label, decoded: randomized to nivolumab then ipilimumab (arm A) or the reverse (arm B). None of the trial patients had been given prior DNA-damaging chemotherapy. A FACS Aria II flow cytometer was used to sort live CD3+CD8+ cells that were negative for CD19 and CD56 from thawed PBMCs. CheckMate 064, a randomized, open-label phase II trial of sequential checkpoint blockade, was the source of the samples, all of which came from patients with melanoma. Peripheral blood mononuclear cells were obtained through leukapheresis, purified using Ficoll-Paque, and frozen in human serum containing around 10% DMSO. Immediately after sorting, the purity of the sorted blood CD3+CD8+ cells was confirmed to be >98%, and DNA was then extracted. V is cut back by 1 base and J by 4 bases, with 4 bases in the junction unmatched. According to the germline V gene, CDR1 reads SQVTM and CDR2 reads ANQGSEA. From the cysteine up to the phenylalanine, the CDR3 has a length of 15 residues. The sequence is cut down to CDR3 DNA, 45 bases in frame from base 1.

The research as a whole found: The model for predicting response that combines TCR metrics with mutation burden needs to be validated in larger, independent patient cohorts.

The clonotype comes from a human donor with melanoma. The sequence links TRBV29-1 to TRBJ2-3; the junction holds 11 bases that match TRBD2. Sample: CD8+ T cells sorted from blood (inferred from file names), taken from a patient given nivolumab and ipilimumab in sequence. The CDR3 loop reads CSVEVTGLAADTQYF. The DNA sequence is given as TGCAGCGTTGAAGTCACGGGACTAGCGGCAGATACGCAGTATTTT.